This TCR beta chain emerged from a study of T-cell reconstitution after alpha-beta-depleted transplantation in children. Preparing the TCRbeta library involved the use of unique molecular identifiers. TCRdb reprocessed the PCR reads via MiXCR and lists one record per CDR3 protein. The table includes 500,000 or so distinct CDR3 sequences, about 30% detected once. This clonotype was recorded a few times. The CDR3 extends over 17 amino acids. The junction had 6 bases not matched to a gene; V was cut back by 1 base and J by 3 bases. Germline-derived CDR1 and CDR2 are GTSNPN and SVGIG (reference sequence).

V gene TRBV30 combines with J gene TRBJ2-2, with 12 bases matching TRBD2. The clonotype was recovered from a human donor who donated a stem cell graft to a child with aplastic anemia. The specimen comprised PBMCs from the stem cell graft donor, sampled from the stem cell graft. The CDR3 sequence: CAWSARLAGVHTGELFF. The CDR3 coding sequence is TGTGCCTGGAGTGCTCGACTAGCGGGAGTCCACACCGGGGAGCTGTTTTTT.